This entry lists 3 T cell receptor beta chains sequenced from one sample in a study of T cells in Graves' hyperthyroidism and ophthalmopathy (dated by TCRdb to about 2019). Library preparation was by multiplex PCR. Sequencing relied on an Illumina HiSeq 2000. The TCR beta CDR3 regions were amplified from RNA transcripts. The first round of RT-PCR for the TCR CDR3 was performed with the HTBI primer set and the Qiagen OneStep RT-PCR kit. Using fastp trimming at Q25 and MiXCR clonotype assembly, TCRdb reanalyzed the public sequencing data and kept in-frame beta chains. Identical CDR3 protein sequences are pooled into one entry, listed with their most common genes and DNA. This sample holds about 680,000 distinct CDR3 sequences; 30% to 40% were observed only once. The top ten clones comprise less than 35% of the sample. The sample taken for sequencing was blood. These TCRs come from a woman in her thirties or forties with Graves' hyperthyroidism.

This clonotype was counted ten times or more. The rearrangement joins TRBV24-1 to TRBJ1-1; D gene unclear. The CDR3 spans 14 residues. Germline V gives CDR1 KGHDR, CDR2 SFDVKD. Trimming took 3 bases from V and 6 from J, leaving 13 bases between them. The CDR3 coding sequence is TGTGCCACCAGTGATACCGGGCCTCGGGCTGAAGCTTTCTTT. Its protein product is CATSDTGPRAEAFF.

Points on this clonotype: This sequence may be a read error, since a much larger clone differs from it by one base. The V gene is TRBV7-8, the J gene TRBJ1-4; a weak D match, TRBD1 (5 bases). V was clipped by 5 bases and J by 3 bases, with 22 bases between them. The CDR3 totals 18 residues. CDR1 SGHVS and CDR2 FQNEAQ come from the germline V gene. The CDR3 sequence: CASSAQGVRLLANEKLFF. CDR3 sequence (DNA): TGTGCCAGCAGCGCCCAGGGTGTCCGATTGCTGGCTAATGAAAAACTGTTTTTT.

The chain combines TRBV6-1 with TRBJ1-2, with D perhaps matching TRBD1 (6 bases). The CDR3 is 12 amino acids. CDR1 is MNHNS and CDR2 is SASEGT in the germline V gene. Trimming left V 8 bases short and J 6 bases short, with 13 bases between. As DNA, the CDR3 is TGTGCCAGCGCTCGGACAGCGGATGGCTACACCTTC. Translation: CASARTADGYTF.